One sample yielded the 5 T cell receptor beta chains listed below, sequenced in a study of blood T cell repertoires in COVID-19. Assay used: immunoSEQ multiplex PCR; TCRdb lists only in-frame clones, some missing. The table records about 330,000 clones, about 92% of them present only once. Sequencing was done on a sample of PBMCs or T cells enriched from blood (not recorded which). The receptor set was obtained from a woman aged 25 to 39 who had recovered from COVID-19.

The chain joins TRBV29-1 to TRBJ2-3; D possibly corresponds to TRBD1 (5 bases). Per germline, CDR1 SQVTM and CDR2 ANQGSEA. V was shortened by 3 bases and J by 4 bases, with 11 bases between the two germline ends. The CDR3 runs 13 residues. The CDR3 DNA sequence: TGCAGCGTTGATCGTCAGGGTGCAGATACGCAGTATTTT. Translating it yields CSVDRQGADTQYF.

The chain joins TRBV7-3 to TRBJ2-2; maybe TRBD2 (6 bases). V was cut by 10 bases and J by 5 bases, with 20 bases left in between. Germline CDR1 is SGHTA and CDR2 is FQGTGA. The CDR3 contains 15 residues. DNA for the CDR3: TGTGCCACCTCTCCCGGGGGAGTGGGGACCGGGGAGCTGTTTTTT. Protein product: CATSPGGVGTGELFF.

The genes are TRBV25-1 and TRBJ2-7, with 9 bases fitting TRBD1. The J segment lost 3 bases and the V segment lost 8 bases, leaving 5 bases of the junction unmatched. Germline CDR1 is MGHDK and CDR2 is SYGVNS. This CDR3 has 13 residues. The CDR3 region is CASRGQGVYEQYF. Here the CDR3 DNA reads TGTGCCAGCCGGGGACAGGGCGTCTACGAGCAGTACTTC.

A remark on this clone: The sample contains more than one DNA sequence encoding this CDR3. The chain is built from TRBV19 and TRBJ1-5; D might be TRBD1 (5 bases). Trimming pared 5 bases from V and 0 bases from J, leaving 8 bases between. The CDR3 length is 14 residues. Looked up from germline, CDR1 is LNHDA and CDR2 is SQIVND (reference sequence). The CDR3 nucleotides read TGTGCCAGTAGTCTCGACAGTAGCAATCAGCCCCAGCATTTT. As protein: CASSLDSSNQPQHF.

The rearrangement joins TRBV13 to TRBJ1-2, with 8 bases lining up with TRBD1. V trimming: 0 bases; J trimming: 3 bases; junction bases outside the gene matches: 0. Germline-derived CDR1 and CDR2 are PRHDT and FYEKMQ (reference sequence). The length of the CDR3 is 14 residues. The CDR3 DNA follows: TGTGCCAGCAGCTTAGGGACAGGGGACTATGGCTACACCTTC. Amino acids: CASSLGTGDYGYTF.